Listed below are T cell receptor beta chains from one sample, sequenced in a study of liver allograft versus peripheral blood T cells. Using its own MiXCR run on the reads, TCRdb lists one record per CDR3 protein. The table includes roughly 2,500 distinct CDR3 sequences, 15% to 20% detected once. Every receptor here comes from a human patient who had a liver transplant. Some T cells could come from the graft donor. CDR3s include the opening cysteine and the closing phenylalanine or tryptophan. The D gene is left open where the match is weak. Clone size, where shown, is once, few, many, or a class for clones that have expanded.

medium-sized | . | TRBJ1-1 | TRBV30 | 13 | CAWSRGENAEAFF | TGTGCCTGGAGTCGAGGGGAAAACGCTGAAGCTTTCTTT
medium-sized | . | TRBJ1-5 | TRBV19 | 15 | CASSTTRDSNQPQHF | TGTGCCAGTAGTACTACCCGGGATAGCAATCAGCCCCAGCATTTT
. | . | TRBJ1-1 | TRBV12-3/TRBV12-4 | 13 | CASSPRMNTEAFF | TGTGCCAGCAGTCCGCGGATGAACACTGAAGCTTTCTTT
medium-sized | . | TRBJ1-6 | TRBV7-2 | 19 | CASSLGLTGLSLGNSPLHF | TGTGCCAGCAGCTTAGGATTGACGGGACTGTCTCTAGGGAATTCACCCCTCCACTTT
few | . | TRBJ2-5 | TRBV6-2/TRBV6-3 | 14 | CASSSTGYQETQYF | TGTGCCAGCAGTTCTACAGGGTACCAAGAGACCCAGTACTTC
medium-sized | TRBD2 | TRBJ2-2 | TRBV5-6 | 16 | CASSLGLAGAAGELFF | TGTGCCAGCAGCTTAGGACTAGCGGGAGCGGCCGGGGAGCTGTTTTTT
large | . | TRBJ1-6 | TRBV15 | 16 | CATSRGEGPYNSPLHF | TGTGCCACCAGCAGAGGCGAAGGGCCCTATAATTCACCCCTCCACTTT
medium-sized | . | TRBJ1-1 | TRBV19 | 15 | CASSIWEGLDTEAFF | TGTGCCAGTAGTATCTGGGAGGGTTTGGACACTGAAGCTTTCTTT
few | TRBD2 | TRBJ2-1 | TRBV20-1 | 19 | CSARGDSGRELVRLGEQFF | TGCAGTGCTAGAGGGGATAGCGGGAGGGAATTGGTAAGGTTGGGTGAGCAGTTCTTC
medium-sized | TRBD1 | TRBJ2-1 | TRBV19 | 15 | CASSMGGTGYNEQFF | TGTGCCAGTAGTATGGGTGGGACAGGGTACAATGAGCAGTTCTTC
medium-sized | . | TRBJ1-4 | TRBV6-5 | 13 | CASSPGPWEKLFF | TGTGCCAGCAGTCCGGGACCCTGGGAAAAACTGTTTTTT
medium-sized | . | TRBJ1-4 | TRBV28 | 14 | CASSLPGAGEKLFF | TGTGCCAGCAGTTTACCAGGGGCGGGTGAAAAACTGTTTTTT
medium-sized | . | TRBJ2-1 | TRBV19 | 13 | CASRLWSDNEQFF | TGTGCCAGTCGTTTGTGGTCTGATAATGAGCAGTTCTTC
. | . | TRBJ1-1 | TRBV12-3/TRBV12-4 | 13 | CASSWGGSTEAFF | TGTGCCAGCAGTTGGGGGGGGAGTACTGAAGCTTTCTTT
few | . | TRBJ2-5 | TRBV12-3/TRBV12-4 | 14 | CASSLGGTSETQYF | TGTGCCAGCAGTTTAGGCGGAACGTCGGAGACCCAGTACTTC
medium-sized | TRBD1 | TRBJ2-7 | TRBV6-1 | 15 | CASSSGQVGSYEQYF | TGTGCCAGCAGCTCGGGACAGGTTGGGTCCTACGAGCAGTACTTC
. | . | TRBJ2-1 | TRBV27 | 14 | CASSLSGSYNEQFF | TGTGCCAGCAGTTTATCCGGCTCCTACAATGAGCAGTTCTTC
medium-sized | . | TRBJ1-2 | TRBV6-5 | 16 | CASSLGDGAFFYGYTF | TGTGCCAGCAGTCTTGGGGACGGTGCATTCTTCTATGGCTACACCTTC
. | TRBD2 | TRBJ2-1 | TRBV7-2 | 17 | CASSLGVAGGPDNEQFF | TGTGCCAGCAGCTTAGGGGTAGCGGGAGGGCCCGACAATGAGCAGTTCTTC
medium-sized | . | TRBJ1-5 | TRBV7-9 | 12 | CASTRGDQPQHF | TGTGCCAGCACCAGGGGCGACCAGCCCCAGCATTTT
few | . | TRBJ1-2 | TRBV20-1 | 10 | CSALDGGYTF | TGCAGTGCTTTGGATGGTGGCTACACCTTC
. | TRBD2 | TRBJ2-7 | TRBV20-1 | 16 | CSATPATSGSYYEQYF | TGCAGTGCTACCCCCGCCACTAGCGGGTCATACTACGAGCAGTACTTC
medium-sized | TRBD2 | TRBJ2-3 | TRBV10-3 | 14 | CAILAGGPEDTQYF | TGTGCCATACTAGCGGGAGGGCCGGAGGATACGCAGTATTTT
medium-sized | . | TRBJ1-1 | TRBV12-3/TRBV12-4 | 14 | CASSLLSSNTEAFF | TGTGCCAGCAGTTTATTGAGTTCGAACACTGAAGCTTTCTTT
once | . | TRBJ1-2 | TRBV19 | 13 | CASSDTGDYGYTF | TGTGCCAGTAGTGACACAGGAGACTATGGCTACACCTTC
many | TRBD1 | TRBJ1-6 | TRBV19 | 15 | CASSMGLQGNSPLHF | TGTGCCAGTAGTATGGGTCTACAGGGGAATTCACCCCTCCACTTT
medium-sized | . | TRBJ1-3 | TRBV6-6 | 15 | CASSYIRDAGNTIYF | TGTGCCAGCAGTTACATCCGGGACGCTGGAAACACCATATATTTT
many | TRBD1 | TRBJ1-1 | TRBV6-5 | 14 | CASNLQGVGGEAFF | TGTGCCAGCAACCTACAGGGGGTCGGGGGTGAAGCTTTCTTT
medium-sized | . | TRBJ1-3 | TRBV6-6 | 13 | CASRDESWNTIYF | TGTGCCAGCAGAGACGAATCTTGGAACACCATATATTTT
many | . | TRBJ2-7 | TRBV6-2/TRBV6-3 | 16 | CASSFPQPRATYEQYF | TGTGCCAGCAGTTTCCCCCAACCCCGCGCGACCTACGAGCAGTACTTC
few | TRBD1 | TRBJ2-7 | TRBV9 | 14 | CASSFDRAGYEQYF | TGTGCCAGCAGCTTCGACAGGGCCGGGTACGAGCAGTACTTC
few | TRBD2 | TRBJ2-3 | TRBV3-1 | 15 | CASATSGSEVDTQYF | TGTGCCAGCGCGACAAGCGGGAGTGAGGTAGATACGCAGTATTTT
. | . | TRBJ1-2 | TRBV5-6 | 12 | CASSPMGGGYTF | TGTGCCAGCAGCCCCATGGGGGGTGGCTACACCTTC
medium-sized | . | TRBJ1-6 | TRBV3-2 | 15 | CASSQDRDSNSPLHF | TGTGCCAGCAGCCAAGATAGGGACAGCAATTCACCCCTCCACTTT
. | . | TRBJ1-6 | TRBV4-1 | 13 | CASSQENLTPLHF | TGCGCCAGCAGCCAAGAAAACCTCACACCCCTCCACTTT
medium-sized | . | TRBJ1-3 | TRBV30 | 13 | CAWSEGNGNTIYF | TGTGCCTGGAGTGAGGGAAATGGAAACACCATATATTTT
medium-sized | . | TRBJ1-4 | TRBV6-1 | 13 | CASSDSIPGRLFF | TGTGCCAGCAGTGACTCAATTCCGGGGCGACTGTTTTTT
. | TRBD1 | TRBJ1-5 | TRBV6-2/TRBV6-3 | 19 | CASSYTRQGPRYSNQPQHF | TGTGCCAGCAGTTACACTAGACAGGGGCCGCGATACAGCAATCAGCCCCAGCATTTT
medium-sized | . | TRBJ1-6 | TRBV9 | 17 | CASSVDDSSSYNSPLHF | TGTGCCAGCAGCGTAGACGACAGTAGCTCCTATAATTCACCCCTCCACTTT
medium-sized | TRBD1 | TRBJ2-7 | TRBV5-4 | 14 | CASSLYGQDYEQYF | TGTGCCAGCAGTCTATATGGACAGGACTACGAGCAGTACTTC
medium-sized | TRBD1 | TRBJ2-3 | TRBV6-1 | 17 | CASSDPPGQGRLDTQYF | TGTGCCAGCAGTGACCCTCCGGGACAGGGAAGGTTAGATACGCAGTATTTT
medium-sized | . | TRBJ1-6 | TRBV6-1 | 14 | CASIPDVSLGPLHF | TGTGCCAGCATCCCAGACGTCAGTCTTGGACCCCTCCACTTT
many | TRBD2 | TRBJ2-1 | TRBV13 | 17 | CASTRGLAGGSYNEQFF | TGTGCCAGCACCCGGGGACTAGCGGGAGGCTCCTACAATGAGCAGTTCTTC